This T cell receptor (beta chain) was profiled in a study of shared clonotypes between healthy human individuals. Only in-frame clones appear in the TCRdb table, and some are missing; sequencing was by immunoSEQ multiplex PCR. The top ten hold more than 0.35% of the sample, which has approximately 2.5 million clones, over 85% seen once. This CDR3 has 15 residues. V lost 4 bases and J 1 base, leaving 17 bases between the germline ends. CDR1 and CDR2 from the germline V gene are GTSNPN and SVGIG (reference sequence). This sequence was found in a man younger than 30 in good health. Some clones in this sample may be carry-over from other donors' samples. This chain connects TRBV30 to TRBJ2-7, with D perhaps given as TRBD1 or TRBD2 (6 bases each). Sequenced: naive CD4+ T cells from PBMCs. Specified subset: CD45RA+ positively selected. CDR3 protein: CAWKVLGGPSYEQYF. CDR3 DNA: TGTGCCTGGAAAGTACTTGGGGGGCCGTCCTACGAGCAGTACTTC. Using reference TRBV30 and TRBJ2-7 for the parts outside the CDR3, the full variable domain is SQTIHQWPATLVQPVGSPLSLECTVEGTSNPNLYWYRQAAGRGLQLLFYSVGIGQISSEVPQNLSASRPQDRQFILSSKKLLLSDSGFYLCAWKVLGGPSYEQYFGPGTRLTVT.